One sample yielded the 4 T cell receptor beta chains listed below, sequenced in a study of response to subunit inactivated influenza vaccine. TCRdb independently ran MiXCR on the RT-PCR reads; one entry per CDR3 protein. The data contain fewer than 750,000 distinct CDR3 sequences, less than 15% of them singletons. The source was PBMCs from blood, collected roughly 12 days after vaccination. The receptors come from a man between 50 and 59 years old who received an inactivated influenza vaccine.

This clonotype was counted many times. The rearrangement uses TRBV4-2 and TRBJ1-1; unclear D gene. From germline, CDR1 is LGHNA and CDR2 YNFKEQ. Trimming removed 4 bases at V and 5 bases at J, with 11 bases between. The CDR3 consists of 13 residues. CDR3: CASSPMRETEAFF. The CDR3 DNA sequence: TGTGCCAGCAGCCCCATGAGGGAAACTGAAGCTTTCTTT.

The chain carries TRBV5-6 and TRBJ2-5; no definite D call. The V and J ends lost 0 bases and 2 bases respectively, with 8 bases between them. This CDR3 region has 14 residues. Germline CDR1 is SGHDT and CDR2 is YYEEEE. Here the CDR3 reads CASSLVLVQETQYF. The CDR3 bases are TGTGCCAGCAGCTTGGTCCTAGTACAAGAGACCCAGTACTTC.

This clonotype has a handful of counts. CDR3 nucleotide sequence: TGTGCCAGCAGCCAAGGATCCATAAGGGGCCCGTTCTTC. This codes for CASSQGSIRGPFF. This chain connects TRBV14 to TRBJ2-1, with D possibly TRBD1 on 5 matching bases. CDR1 and CDR2 (germline): SGHDN, FVKESK. The V gene lost 1 base and the J gene lost 15 bases, with 16 bases spanning the gap. The CDR3 spans 13 residues.

V gene TRBV29-1 combines with J gene TRBJ2-7; a weak D match, TRBD1 (5 bases). The CDR3 spans 12 residues. Trimming cost V 4 bases and J 4 bases, with 11 bases left between them. Germline CDR1 reads SQVTM; CDR2 reads ANQGSEA. The CDR3 sequence: CSVVGALYEQYF. CDR3 nucleotides: TGCAGCGTTGTAGGGGCGCTGTACGAGCAGTACTTC.